A single sample is the source of the 13 T cell receptor beta chains below, sequenced in a study of blood T cells in healthy people across ages. A sample-barcoded 5' primer and a J-beta primer mix were used in a second PCR of roughly 6 to 11 cycles. TCRdb processed the 5' RACE reads anew with MiXCR; each CDR3 protein has one entry. Of 1.5 million to 2 million distinct CDR3 sequences in the sample, about 50% were seen once. Sequenced input: blood. All receptors derive from a woman aged 35 to 49 in good health.

The chain is built from TRBV5-1 and TRBJ2-4; 8 bases map to TRBD1. The CDR3 totals 14 residues. V trimming: 3 bases; J trimming: 5 bases; junction bases outside the gene matches: 4. Germline V gene lookup returns CDR1 SGHRS and CDR2 YFSETQ. CDR3 protein: CASSSTGAQNIQYF. The DNA for the CDR3 is TGCGCCAGCAGCTCGACAGGGGCCCAAAACATTCAGTACTTC.

This sequence joins TRBV27 and TRBJ2-5, with 7 bases aligning to TRBD1. Unmatched junction bases numbered 5, after V lost 2 bases and J lost 2 bases. CDR1 and CDR2 (germline): MNHEY, SMNVEV (reference sequence). This CDR3 contains 15 residues. CDR3 sequence reads: CASSLAWGQQETQYF. The DNA of the CDR3 is TGTGCCAGCAGTTTAGCGTGGGGACAGCAAGAGACCCAGTACTTC.

J is TRBJ2-3 and V is TRBV7-6, with 11 bases identical to TRBD2. Germline V gives CDR1 SGHVS, CDR2 FNYEAQ. Trimming cost V 1 base and J 2 bases; bases outside gene matches: 5. This CDR3 is built from 17 residues. The CDR3 reads CASSLEGLAEYTDTQYF. DNA of the CDR3: TGTGCCAGCAGCTTAGAGGGACTAGCGGAATACACAGATACGCAGTATTTT.

Concerning this clonotype itself: At one end the junction does not follow the germline gene, possibly because of a read error. The V and J genes are TRBV29-1 and TRBJ1-4; D unresolved. CDR1 SQVTM and CDR2 ANQGSEA come from the germline V gene. There are 11 residues in the CDR3. The CDR3 DNA reads as TGCAGCGCCGGACTGAATGAAAGACTGTTTTTT. It codes for CSAGLNERLFF. Full variable domain (missing parts from reference TRBV29-1 and TRBJ1-4): SAVISQKPSRDICQRGTSLTIQCQVDSQVTMMFWYRQQPGQSLTLIATANQGSEATYESGFVIDKFPISRPNLTFSTLTVSNMSPEDSSIYLCSAGLNERLFFGSGTQLSVL.

The genes are TRBV20-1 and TRBJ1-5, with D maybe TRBD1 (5 bases). The length of the CDR3 is 18 residues. Per germline, CDR1 DFQATT and CDR2 SNEGSKA (reference sequence). V lost 2 bases, J lost 0 bases, and 20 bases lay in between. Here the CDR3 reads CSARRVGAIGNSNQPQHF. CDR3 coding DNA: TGCAGTGCTAGACGGGTCGGGGCAATCGGAAATAGCAATCAGCCCCAGCATTTT.

This clonotype was observed at least ten times. The chain combines TRBV29-1 with TRBJ2-3; 10 nucleotides match TRBD1. The CDR3 extends over 14 amino acids. Germline V gene sequence: CDR1 SQVTM, CDR2 ANQGSEA. V shed 7 bases, J shed 0 bases, and the junction held 4 bases outside the gene matches. CDR3: CSARDRGSTDTQYF. The CDR3 region has the DNA TGCAGCGCGCGGGACAGGGGAAGCACAGATACGCAGTATTTT.

This clonotype occurred a few times. The chain uses TRBV4-3 and TRBJ1-6, with TRBD1 identical over 8 bases. CDR3 length: 14 residues. Trimming took 8 bases from V and 4 from J; bases not matched to a gene: 4. Germline CDR1 reads LGHNA; CDR2 reads YSLEER. The CDR3 nucleotides are TGCGCCAGCCACGACAGGGGTTATAATTCACCCCTCCACTTT. It yields the protein CASHDRGYNSPLHF.

A few counts support this clonotype. The V and J genes are TRBV6-8 and TRBJ2-7; D is perhaps TRBD1 (6 bases). This CDR3 has 16 amino acids. Germline CDR1 MNHGY, CDR2 SAAAGT. The V end was cut by 4 bases, the J end by 2 bases, with 18 bases between. As DNA, the CDR3 is TGTGCCAGCAGTTCCCCAACAGGGACGGTCGCCTACGAGCAGTACTTC. Protein product: CASSSPTGTVAYEQYF.

This clonotype was seen more than once but under ten times. The V call is TRBV6-2 or TRBV6-3, the J call TRBJ2-1; possibly TRBD1 for D (5 bases). The CDR3 has 15 amino acids. Germline V gene data show CDR1 as MNHEY and CDR2 as SVGEGT. V lost 5 bases and J lost 8, with 19 bases in between. CDR3 region: CASSAARDLFYEQFF. Written as DNA, the CDR3 is TGTGCCAGCAGTGCCGCCAGGGATTTGTTCTATGAGCAGTTCTTC.

This clonotype was counted a few times. This chain links TRBV5-6 with TRBJ2-1; no clear D. V lost 0 bases to trimming and J lost 7 bases, with 11 bases between them. This CDR3 has 14 residues. Germline V gene data show CDR1 as SGHDT and CDR2 as YYEEEE. As DNA, the CDR3 is TGTGCCAGCAGCTTGGGACTCCATGCAAATGAGCAGTTCTTC. Translating gives CASSLGLHANEQFF.

The chain employs TRBV6-2 or TRBV6-3 and TRBJ2-1; 8 nucleotides line up with TRBD2. Germline-derived CDR1 and CDR2 are MNHEY and SVGEGT. The length of the CDR3 is 14 residues. After removal of 5 bases from V and 7 bases from J, the junction contained 7 bases not matched to a gene. As DNA, the CDR3 is TGTGCCAGCAGTCCCCATCTAGCGGGTAATGAGCAGTTCTTC. Its protein is CASSPHLAGNEQFF.

The table lists this clonotype with a count of one. One junction end disagrees with the germline gene, perhaps due to a read error. The chain links TRBV5-1 to TRBJ1-6; D gene ambiguous. Germline CDR1 SGHRS, CDR2 YFSETQ. This CDR3 contains 16 residues. CDR3 DNA sequence: TGCGCCAGCGGCTTGGAAGGGCCGGGCTATAATTCACCCCTCCACTTT. Translating gives CASGLEGPGYNSPLHF.

The chain combines TRBV5-6 with TRBJ1-6; 11 nucleotides agree with TRBD1. This CDR3 has 15 residues. J lost 9 bases, V lost 0 bases, and 2 bases had no gene match. The germline V gene encodes CDR1 SGHDT and CDR2 YYEEEE. Here the CDR3 reads CASSLGTGGASPLHF. CDR3 in DNA: TGTGCCAGCAGCTTGGGGACAGGGGGCGCTTCACCCCTCCACTTT.